Shown below are 19 T cell receptor beta chains from a single sample sequenced in a study of beta chain features in type 1 diabetes. Every isolated RNA sample was fully reverse transcribed, so sequencing captured expressed TCRB transcripts. Data came from immunoSEQ multiplex PCR; TCRdb stores just in-frame clones and leaves some out. The sample lists around 600,000 clones, 9.5% to 15% seen once, with roughly 0.11% in the top ten. Study-wide results and limits: Type 1 diabetes patients had moderately but significantly shorter TCRB CDR3s in all four CD4+ subsets.

Antigen specificity for these receptors is unknown. The specimen sequenced was naive CD4+ T cells from blood. Source of these receptors: a young man with type 1 diabetes.

V and J are TRBV29-1 and TRBJ2-1, with D unresolved. This CDR3 is built from 14 residues. The V end was cut by 6 bases, the J end by 6 bases, with 18 bases between. CDR1 is SQVTM, CDR2 ANQGSEA, per germline. DNA of the CDR3: TGCAGCGTCGCCCGAGGCCTGGTGGTCAATGAGCAGTTCTTC. Translating it yields CSVARGLVVNEQFF.

The chain uses TRBV9 and TRBJ1-6; no reliable D call. V lost 4 bases to trimming and J lost 5 bases, with 16 bases between them. CDR1 SGDLS and CDR2 YYNGEE come from the germline V gene. The CDR3 extends over 16 amino acids. The CDR3 sequence is CASSPLRTEDNSPLHF. The CDR3 nucleotides read TGTGCCAGCAGCCCCCTTCGGACGGAGGATAATTCACCCCTCCACTTT.

This clone was observed a single time. The chain carries TRBV4-1 and TRBJ1-1, with D uncertain. Germline CDR1 MGHRA, CDR2 YSYEKL. Trimming took off 4 bases at V and 4 bases at J, with 13 bases between the two ends. CDR3 length equals 14 residues. CDR3 DNA sequence: TGCGCCAGCAGCCGTCTGATGGTCGGCACTGAAGCTTTCTTT. It is translated as CASSRLMVGTEAFF.

The chain uses TRBV7-9 and TRBJ2-5; 14 bases map to TRBD2. Germline CDR1 and CDR2: SEHNR and FQNEAQ (reference sequence). The junction had 4 bases not matched to a gene; V was cut back by 6 bases and J by 1 base. The CDR3 consists of 16 residues. The CDR3 here is CASSFGLAGGQETQYF. The CDR3 coding sequence is TGTGCCAGCAGTTTCGGACTAGCGGGGGGCCAAGAGACCCAGTACTTC.

This chain joins TRBV4-3 and TRBJ2-1; 11 bases fit TRBD2. This CDR3 is 21 amino acids long. With 0 bases clipped from V and 4 bases from J, the junction kept 17 bases outside the gene matches. From germline, CDR1 is LGHNA and CDR2 YSLEER. Here the CDR3 reads CASSQDWAPVAGGPGYNEQFF. The DNA for the CDR3 is TGCGCCAGCAGCCAAGATTGGGCTCCGGTAGCGGGGGGGCCGGGTTACAATGAGCAGTTCTTC.

The chain has TRBV9 and TRBJ2-2, with TRBD1 matching over 9 bases. V lost 1 base and J lost 5; bases outside the gene matches: 9. CDR1 and CDR2 from the germline V gene are SGDLS and YYNGEE. This CDR3 is 17 amino acids long. Here the CDR3 reads CASSVMGQGPGTGELFF. The DNA for the CDR3 is TGTGCCAGCAGCGTAATGGGACAGGGCCCGGGGACCGGGGAGCTGTTTTTT.

This clone was counted a few times. The chain joins TRBV4-2 to TRBJ2-1, with 11 bases that match TRBD2. The CDR3 is 18 amino acids. The junction had 10 bases not matched to a gene; V was cut back by 4 bases and J by 2 bases. Germline V CDR1 and CDR2: LGHNA, YNFKEQ. CDR3 nucleotide sequence: TGTGCCAGCAGCCCCTCTCCTAGCGGGGGGATGGCCTACAATGAGCAGTTCTTC. Protein sequence: CASSPSPSGGMAYNEQFF.

This clone has more than one count but fewer than ten. This chain links TRBV6-6 with TRBJ1-5; D is undetermined. Trimming removed 0 bases from V and 1 base from J, with 7 bases in between. This CDR3 region has 15 residues. Germline V gives CDR1 MNHNY, CDR2 SVGAGI (reference sequence). For the CDR3, the DNA is TGTGCCAGCAGTTACTCGAGGTTGAGCAATCAGCCCCAGCATTTT. Translated, it gives CASSYSRLSNQPQHF.

This clone was picked up a small number of times. This chain links TRBV19 with TRBJ2-1, with 11 bases aligning to TRBD2. The CDR3 runs to 16 residues. V gave up 2 bases and J gave up 6 bases; unmatched junction bases: 6. Germline values: CDR1 LNHDA, CDR2 SQIVND (reference sequence). The CDR3 DNA sequence: TGTGCCAGTAGTATATTAGCGGGGGGGAGTCCCAATGAGCAGTTCTTC. Protein: CASSILAGGSPNEQFF.

The sample holds one count of this clone. The J gene is TRBJ2-5, the V gene TRBV11-3, with 8 bases matching TRBD2. With 5 bases clipped from V and 1 base from J, the junction kept 12 bases outside the gene matches. The length of the CDR3 is 17 residues. The germline gives CDR1 SGHNT, CDR2 YENEEA. CDR3: CASSLPPSGGRQETQYF. CDR3 bases: TGTGCCAGCAGCCTCCCCCCCAGCGGGGGACGCCAAGAGACCCAGTACTTC.

The table lists this clone with a few counts. The rearrangement links TRBV16 to TRBJ1-1, with unresolved D. Trimming shortened V by 0 bases and J by 8 bases, and 4 bases separated the two germline ends. Per germline, CDR1 KGHSY and CDR2 FQNENV. The length of the CDR3 is 11 residues. The chain's CDR3 is CASSQSPEAFF. CDR3 bases: TGTGCCAGCAGCCAATCCCCCGAAGCTTTCTTT.

This chain joins TRBV10-2 and TRBJ2-1; 7 bases agree with TRBD2. CDR1 is WSHSY and CDR2 is SAAADI in the germline V gene. Trimming cost V 8 bases and J 2 bases; bases outside gene matches: 15. The CDR3 extends over 17 amino acids. CDR3 DNA: TGCGCCAGCGGAACCCCACGGGGAGCGGGGCCCTACAATGAGCAGTTCTTC. Its translation is CASGTPRGAGPYNEQFF.

This chain uses TRBV28 with TRBJ2-7; tentative D call: TRBD2 (6 bases). V gave up 6 bases and J gave up 4 bases, with 16 bases separating them. The CDR3 runs 14 residues. Germline CDR1 is MDHEN and CDR2 is SYDVKM. For the CDR3, the DNA is TGTGCCAGCAGCCCTGAGGCGGGGCCTTACGAGCAGTACTTC. It yields the protein CASSPEAGPYEQYF.

A few counts support this clone. The chain has TRBV27 and TRBJ1-1; 9 nucleotides align to TRBD1. Germline V gene sequence: CDR1 MNHEY, CDR2 SMNVEV (reference sequence). Trimming removed 5 bases from V and 10 bases from J; junction bases left unmatched: 5. There are 12 residues in the CDR3. CDR3 region: CASSLGQGRAFF. DNA of the CDR3: TGTGCCAGCAGTCTGGGACAGGGTCGAGCTTTCTTT.

Remarks on this clone: At one end the junction does not follow the germline gene, possibly because of a read error. The rearrangement links TRBV11-2 to TRBJ2-2, with D tentatively TRBD2 (6 bases). The CDR3 totals 12 residues. CDR1 SGHAT and CDR2 FQNNGV come from the germline V gene. The CDR3 nucleotides read TGTGCCAGCAGCTTTCCCCTCGGGGGGCTGTTTTTT. Residues: CASSFPLGGLFF.

This sequence joins TRBV5-4 and TRBJ2-1; D uncertain. The CDR3 extends over 15 amino acids. Trimming shortened V by 2 bases and J by 2 bases, and 11 bases separated the two germline ends. Germline-derived CDR1 and CDR2 are SGHNT and YYREEE (reference sequence). The CDR3 nucleotides read TGTGCCAGCAGCTTACTGGGGTTCACCTACAATGAGCAGTTCTTC. Its translation is CASSLLGFTYNEQFF.

The rearrangement links TRBV7-9 to TRBJ1-2; D not certain. V lost 4 bases, J lost 1 base, and 13 bases lay in between. Germline lookup yields CDR1 SEHNR and CDR2 FQNEAQ (reference sequence). The CDR3 contains 15 residues. CDR3 sequence: CASSYPTEHNYGYTF. CDR3 nucleotides: TGTGCCAGCAGCTACCCGACCGAACATAACTATGGCTACACCTTC.

The count of this clone is one. The chain has TRBV25-1 and TRBJ2-2, with D possibly called TRBD1 or TRBD2 (5 bases each). Germline V gene data show CDR1 as MGHDK and CDR2 as SYGVNS. CDR3 size: 15 residues. Trimming pared 6 bases from V and 4 bases from J, leaving 15 bases between. CDR3 nucleotide sequence: TGTGCCAGCAGCCCTCCGGGACCGACCACCGGGGAGCTGTTTTTT. Amino acid sequence: CASSPPGPTTGELFF. The complete variable domain, with remaining parts taken from reference TRBV25-1 and TRBJ2-2, reads EADIYQTPRYLVIGTGKKITLECSQTMGHDKMYWYQQDPGMELHLIHYSYGVNSTEKGDLSSESTVSRIRTEHFPLTLESARPSHTSQYLCASSPPGPTTGELFFGEGSRLTVL.

This clone appeared a few times. J is TRBJ2-1 and V is TRBV9; 9 bases agree with TRBD1. CDR1 and CDR2 from the germline V gene are SGDLS and YYNGEE. The CDR3 is 14 residues long. V dropped 2 bases and J dropped 6; count of bases not matched to a gene: 3. The CDR3 bases are TGTGCCAGCAGCGTCAACAGGGGGCGCAATGAGCAGTTCTTC. Protein: CASSVNRGRNEQFF.